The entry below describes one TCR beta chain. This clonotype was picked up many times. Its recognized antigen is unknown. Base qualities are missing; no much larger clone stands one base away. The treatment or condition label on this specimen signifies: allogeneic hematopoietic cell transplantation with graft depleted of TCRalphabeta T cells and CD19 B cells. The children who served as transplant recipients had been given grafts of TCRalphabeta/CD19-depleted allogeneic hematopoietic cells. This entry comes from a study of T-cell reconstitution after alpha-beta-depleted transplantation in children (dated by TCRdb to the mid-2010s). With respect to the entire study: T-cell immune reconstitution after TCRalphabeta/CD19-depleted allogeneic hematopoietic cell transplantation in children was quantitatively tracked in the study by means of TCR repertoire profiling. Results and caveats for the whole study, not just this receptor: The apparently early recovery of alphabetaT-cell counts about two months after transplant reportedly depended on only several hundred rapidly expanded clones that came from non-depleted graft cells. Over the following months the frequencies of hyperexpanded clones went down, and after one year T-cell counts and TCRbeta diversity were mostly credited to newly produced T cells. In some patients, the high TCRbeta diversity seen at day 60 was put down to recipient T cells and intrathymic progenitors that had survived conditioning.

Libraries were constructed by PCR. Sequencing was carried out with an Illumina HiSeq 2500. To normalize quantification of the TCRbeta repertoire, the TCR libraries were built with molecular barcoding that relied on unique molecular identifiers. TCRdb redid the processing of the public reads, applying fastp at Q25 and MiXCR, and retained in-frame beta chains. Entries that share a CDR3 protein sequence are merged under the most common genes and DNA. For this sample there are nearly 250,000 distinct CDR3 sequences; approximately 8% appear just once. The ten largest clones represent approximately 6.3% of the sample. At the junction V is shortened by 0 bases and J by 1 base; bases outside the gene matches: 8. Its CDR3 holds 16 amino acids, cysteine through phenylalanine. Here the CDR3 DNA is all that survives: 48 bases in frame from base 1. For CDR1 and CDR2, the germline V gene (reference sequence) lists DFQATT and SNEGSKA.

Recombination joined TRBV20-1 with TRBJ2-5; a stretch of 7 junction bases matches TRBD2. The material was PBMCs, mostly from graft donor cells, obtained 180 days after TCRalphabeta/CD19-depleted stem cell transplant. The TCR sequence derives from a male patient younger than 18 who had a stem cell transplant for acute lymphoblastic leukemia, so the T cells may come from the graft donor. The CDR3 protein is CSAREDGRTSQETQYF. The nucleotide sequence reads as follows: TGCAGTGCTAGAGAAGACGGTAGGACTAGCCAAGAGACCCAGTACTTC.